This passage covers 27 T cell receptor beta chains from one sample sequenced in a study of blood T cell repertoires in COVID-19. The data were produced by immunoSEQ multiplex PCR, yet TCRdb's version contains in-frame clones alone and is incomplete. The table shows a few hundred thousand clones, with around 83% occurring only once. Sequencing used PBMCs or T cells enriched from blood (not recorded which). All receptors derive from a woman in her 50s who had recovered from COVID-19.

This chain joins TRBV2 and TRBJ1-4; D not certain. From germline, CDR1 is SNHLY and CDR2 FYNNEI. V lost 6 bases, J lost 7 bases, and 3 bases lay in between. This CDR3 comprises 10 residues. The CDR3 DNA sequence: TGTGCCAGCAGGGCTGAAAAACTGTTTTTT. This sequence encodes CASRAEKLFF.

The CDR3 bases are TGTGCCAGCAGCTTAAAAGCGGACTACGAGCAGTACTTC. It translates to CASSLKADYEQYF. The V and J genes are TRBV7-3 and TRBJ2-7; TRBD2 might be the D (5 bases). CDR1 is SGHTA and CDR2 is FQGTGA in the germline V gene. This CDR3 has 13 residues. Trimming removed 1 base at V and 3 bases at J, with 7 bases between.

The rearrangement links TRBV6-5 to TRBJ1-4, with 10 positions matching TRBD1. V dropped 6 bases and J dropped 5; count of bases not matched to a gene: 3. This CDR3 contains 14 residues. CDR1 MNHEY and CDR2 SVGAGI come from the germline V gene. CDR3: CASSRDRGNEKLFF. The CDR3 coding sequence is TGTGCCAGCAGCCGGGACAGGGGCAATGAAAAACTGTTTTTT.

A single count supports this clone. This chain uses TRBV27 with TRBJ2-1; 7 positions agree with TRBD1. V lost 3 bases, J lost 2 bases, and 4 bases stayed unmatched. This CDR3 is 15 amino acids long. The germline V gene encodes CDR1 MNHEY and CDR2 SMNVEV (reference sequence). This chain's CDR3 is CASSFGTATYNEQFF. In DNA form, the CDR3 reads TGTGCCAGCAGTTTCGGGACAGCCACCTACAATGAGCAGTTCTTC.

This clone was observed many times. The V and J genes are TRBV5-1 and TRBJ2-2, with TRBD2 identical over 11 bases. This CDR3 spans 16 amino acids. Germline CDR1 SGHRS, CDR2 YFSETQ. Trimming at V came to 2 bases and at J to 6 bases, leaving 6 bases not matched to a gene. The chain's CDR3 is CASSFGLAGGPGELFF. The CDR3 DNA sequence: TGCGCCAGCAGCTTCGGCCTAGCGGGGGGACCCGGGGAGCTGTTTTTT.

J is TRBJ1-3 and V is TRBV7-9, with 7 bases matching TRBD1. CDR3 size: 16 residues. Germline CDR1 reads SEHNR; CDR2 reads FQNEAQ (reference sequence). J lost 3 bases, V lost 5 bases, and 10 bases had no gene match. CDR3: CASSPIPDRVGNTIYF. CDR3 coding DNA: TGTGCCAGCAGCCCAATCCCCGACAGGGTTGGAAACACCATATATTTT.

This clone was found once. DNA of the CDR3: TGTGCCAGCAGCTCGGGACAGGTGACCAATCAGCCCCAGCATTTT. Its protein product is CASSSGQVTNQPQHF. The chain recombines TRBV7-9 with TRBJ1-5; 8 positions match TRBD1. Germline V CDR1 and CDR2: SEHNR, FQNEAQ (reference sequence). V lost 4 bases and J lost 3; bases outside the gene matches: 5. This CDR3 contains 15 residues.

V gene TRBV2 combines with J gene TRBJ1-6; D is unclear. V lost 0 bases, J lost 9 bases, and 12 bases lay in between. The germline gives CDR1 SNHLY, CDR2 FYNNEI. The CDR3 runs 15 residues. CDR3 nucleotide sequence: TGTGCCAGCAGTGAAGCCTTTAATTCGGTTTCACCCCTCCACTTT. Translating it yields CASSEAFNSVSPLHF.

This rearrangement joins TRBV18 to TRBJ1-5, with 12 positions matching TRBD1. The CDR3 loop spans 15 amino acids. With 3 bases clipped from V and 7 bases from J, the junction kept 4 bases outside the gene matches. In germline, CDR1 is KGHSH, CDR2 LQKENI. CDR3 in amino acids: CASSPGTGGPQPQHF. CDR3 nucleotide sequence: TGTGCCAGCTCACCCGGGACAGGGGGCCCGCAGCCCCAGCATTTT.

The J gene is TRBJ2-3, the V gene TRBV5-6, with TRBD1 matching over 7 bases. With V trimmed by 1 base and J by 0 bases, 14 bases remained unmatched. Germline values: CDR1 SGHDT, CDR2 YYEEEE. The CDR3 extends over 19 amino acids. CDR3 sequence: CASSLLGQEPTASTDTQYF. The CDR3 DNA reads TGTGCCAGCAGCTTGCTCGGACAGGAGCCGACAGCTAGCACAGATACGCAGTATTTT.

The table lists this clone with a few counts. This chain joins TRBV28 and TRBJ1-3; D is unclear. Per the germline V gene, CDR1 is MDHEN and CDR2 is SYDVKM. The CDR3 is 16 residues long. Trimming pared 4 bases from V and 0 bases from J, leaving 13 bases between. The CDR3: CASSSLLGSSGNTIYF. CDR3 bases: TGTGCCAGCAGTTCTCTTCTTGGGAGCTCTGGAAACACCATATATTTT.

J is TRBJ1-2 and V is TRBV19; possible D gene TRBD1, 5 bases. Trimming took 3 bases from V and 7 from J, leaving 9 bases between them. The germline V gene encodes CDR1 LNHDA and CDR2 SQIVND (reference sequence). This CDR3 is 12 amino acids long. Here the CDR3 reads CASSIPGFGYTF. CDR3 sequence (DNA): TGTGCCAGTAGTATTCCAGGGTTTGGCTACACCTTC. Based on the CDR3 plus reference TRBV19 and TRBJ1-2, the full variable domain is DGGITQSPKYLFRKEGQNVTLSCEQNLNHDAMYWYRQDPGQGLRLIYYSQIVNDFQKGDIAEGYSVSREKKESFPLTVTSAQKNPTAFYLCASSIPGFGYTFGSGTRLTVV.

CDR3 loop: CASSTDRGNTDTQYF. The CDR3 coding sequence is TGTGCCAGTAGTACTGACAGGGGGAACACAGATACGCAGTATTTT. The V call is TRBV19, the J call TRBJ2-3, with 9 bases lining up with TRBD1. CDR3 size: 15 residues. The V gene end was trimmed by 4 bases and the J gene end by 2 bases; junction bases not matched to a gene: 4. Germline V gene lookup returns CDR1 LNHDA and CDR2 SQIVND (reference sequence).

The V and J genes are TRBV30 and TRBJ1-6; a possible D gene is TRBD1 (6 bases). CDR1 is GTSNPN and CDR2 is SVGIG in the germline V gene (reference sequence). The V and J ends lost 7 bases and 10 bases respectively, with 14 bases between them. The length of the CDR3 is 12 residues. Here the CDR3 reads CAYHRVGSPLHF. DNA of the CDR3: TGTGCCTACCACAGGGTAGGATCACCCCTCCACTTT.

The chain uses TRBV5-5 and TRBJ1-2; 7 bases fit TRBD1. The length of the CDR3 is 16 residues. The V and J ends lost 5 bases and 4 bases, in that order; junction bases with no gene match: 14. Looked up from germline, CDR1 is SGHKS and CDR2 is YYEKEE (reference sequence). The CDR3 nucleotides read TGTGCCAGCAGTCCCTACTCAGGGGGTCTGGGCTATGGCTACACCTTC. It specifies CASSPYSGGLGYGYTF.

The chain has TRBV6-5 and TRBJ1-4; 8 nucleotides line up with TRBD1. There are 14 residues in the CDR3. Unmatched junction bases numbered 7, after V lost 6 bases and J lost 7 bases. Germline V gene sequence: CDR1 MNHEY, CDR2 SVGAGI. This chain's CDR3 is CASRARGRGEKLFF. The CDR3 region has the DNA TGTGCCAGCAGGGCCAGGGGGCGCGGTGAAAAACTGTTTTTT.

A note on this clone: Other DNA variants within this sample encode the same CDR3. The chain links TRBV9 to TRBJ2-1; a weak D match, TRBD2 (6 bases). The CDR3 has 15 amino acids. Per the germline V gene, CDR1 is SGDLS and CDR2 is YYNGEE. Trimming stripped 0 bases from V and 3 bases from J, with 10 bases between. CDR3 region: CASSVAGVNYNEQFF. For the CDR3, the DNA is TGTGCCAGCAGCGTAGCGGGGGTTAACTACAATGAGCAGTTCTTC.

V usage is TRBV19 and J usage is TRBJ1-1; a weak D match, TRBD1 (5 bases). V was pared by 3 bases and J by 3 bases, with 14 bases between. Germline lookup yields CDR1 LNHDA and CDR2 SQIVND (reference sequence). The CDR3 is made up of 15 amino acids. The CDR3 DNA reads TGTGCCAGTAGTATGAGGGGAGGTGTTTACACTGAAGCTTTCTTT. As protein: CASSMRGGVYTEAFF.

The chain recombines TRBV3-1 (or the pseudogene TRBV3-2) with TRBJ2-7, with 16 bases fitting TRBD2. This CDR3 region has 17 residues. V lost 4 bases, J lost 2 bases, and 5 bases stayed unmatched. The germline V gene has CDR1 LGHDT and CDR2 YNNKEL (reference sequence). The chain's CDR3 is CASSPLGTSGRAYEQYF. In DNA form, the CDR3 reads TGTGCCAGCAGCCCTCTAGGGACTAGCGGGAGGGCCTACGAGCAGTACTTC.

The chain has TRBV19 and TRBJ1-6; possibly TRBD1 for D (6 bases). The V end lost 3 bases, the J end lost 1 base, and 13 bases lay between the germline ends. The CDR3 totals 17 residues. CDR1 and CDR2 (germline): LNHDA, SQIVND (reference sequence). Written as DNA, the CDR3 is TGTGCCAGTAGTATTGGACAGCTAGGATCCTATAATTCACCCCTCCACTTT. It translates to CASSIGQLGSYNSPLHF.

This chain connects TRBV20-1 to TRBJ1-2; D unclear. This CDR3 is built from 16 residues. With 3 bases removed from V and 0 bases from J, the gap between germline ends came to 17 bases. Germline V lookup: CDR1 DFQATT, CDR2 SNEGSKA (reference sequence). The CDR3: CSASSPLTTTNYGYTF. DNA for the CDR3: TGCAGTGCTAGTTCTCCGCTAACCACGACTAACTATGGCTACACCTTC.

The rearrangement links TRBV20-1 to TRBJ2-1, with D unresolved. V lost 3 bases, J lost 7 bases, and 7 bases lay in between. The CDR3 contains 11 residues. Germline lookup yields CDR1 DFQATT and CDR2 SNEGSKA (reference sequence). CDR3 residues: CSASTLNEQFF. The CDR3 nucleotides are TGCAGTGCTAGTACCCTAAATGAGCAGTTCTTC.

V and J are TRBV11-1 and TRBJ2-3, with 9 positions matching TRBD2. This CDR3 is built from 16 residues. Looked up from germline, CDR1 is SGHAT and CDR2 is FQDESV (reference sequence). V was pared by 5 bases and J by 4 bases, with 10 bases of the junction left unmatched. The CDR3 reads CASSQEGGRGPDTQYF. In nucleotides, the CDR3 is TGTGCCAGCAGCCAAGAGGGCGGGAGGGGCCCAGATACGCAGTATTTT.

This sequence joins TRBV19 and TRBJ1-1; 11 bases are shared with TRBD1. The CDR3 runs to 17 residues. The V segment lost 4 bases and the J segment 2 bases; nucleotides outside the gene matches: 9. Germline values: CDR1 LNHDA, CDR2 SQIVND (reference sequence). For the CDR3, the DNA is TGTGCCAGTAGTACCGGGGACAGGGGGAGAGGAAACACTGAAGCTTTCTTT. Translation gives CASSTGDRGRGNTEAFF.

This chain connects TRBV9 to TRBJ2-1, with TRBD2 as a possible D gene (5 bases). The CDR3 contains 17 residues. Trimming took off 3 bases at V and 2 bases at J, with 18 bases between the two ends. Germline V lookup: CDR1 SGDLS, CDR2 YYNGEE. CDR3 nucleotides: TGTGCCAGCAGCGGGGAAAGGGCTAGCAGAGCCTACAATGAGCAGTTCTTC. This translates into CASSGERASRAYNEQFF.

The J gene is TRBJ2-2, the V gene TRBV9; TRBD1 matches at 7 bases. CDR1 is SGDLS and CDR2 is YYNGEE in the germline V gene. V shed 5 bases, J shed 4 bases, and the junction held 5 bases outside the gene matches. This CDR3 is built from 14 residues. CDR3 sequence: CASSLTGVTGELFF. The CDR3 nucleotides are TGTGCCAGCAGTCTCACAGGGGTCACCGGGGAGCTGTTTTTT.

The CDR3 DNA follows: TGTGCCAGCAGTGGGCTCGCTAACTATGGCTACACCTTC. Amino acid sequence: CASSGLANYGYTF. The chain carries TRBV5-4 and TRBJ1-2; the D is unclear. The CDR3 extends over 13 amino acids. Germline V CDR1 and CDR2: SGHNT, YYREEE (reference sequence). The V and J ends lost 5 bases and 0 bases respectively, with 8 bases between them.